This paragraph covers one T cell receptor (beta chain) sequence. Per the study methods: Nucleated cell counts were estimated from reference gene primer amplification. The method was immunoSEQ multiplex PCR; TCRdb's version includes in-frame clones alone and lacks a portion of them. Clone size and the V and J calls come from that table; the DNA yielded D and trimming. The table has tens of thousands of clones, around 86% seen once. The entry originates in a study of blood T cell repertoires in COVID-19. On the study more broadly: Acute and convalescent COVID-19 samples came from the United States, Italy and Spain. Sources were T cells, B-cell-depleted T cells, or PBMCs; the material itself was cDNA or gDNA.

The receptor comes from a human donor in a cohort sampled during active COVID-19. Source material: peripheral blood.

The CDR3 here is CASSGGTGNYGYTF. CDR3 nucleotide sequence: TGTGCCAGCTCAGGAGGGACAGGGAACTATGGCTACACCTTC. The J gene is TRBJ1-2, the V gene TRBV18, with 9 positions matching TRBD1. Germline V lookup: CDR1 KGHSH, CDR2 LQKENI. CDR3 size: 14 residues. Trimming took 5 bases from V and 2 from J; bases not matched to a gene: 3.